The 30 T cell receptor beta chains reported below all come from one sample, sequenced in a study of blood T cell repertoires in COVID-19. Clones were sequenced by immunoSEQ multiplex PCR, and TCRdb holds only the in-frame ones, with some missing. Here the sample spans 400,000 or so clones, roughly 86% being singletons. Sequencing used PBMCs or T cells enriched from blood (not recorded which). The source is a woman between 40 and 55 years old with acute COVID-19.

DNA for the CDR3: TGCAGCGTTGACACGACAGGGAAGTTTCCCTACGAGCAGTACTTC. It codes for CSVDTTGKFPYEQYF. This chain connects TRBV29-1 to TRBJ2-7; 7 bases are shared with TRBD1. V was clipped by 3 bases and J by 2 bases; unmatched bases: 10. The CDR3 length is 15 residues. Germline V CDR1 and CDR2: SQVTM, ANQGSEA.

The genes are TRBV30 and TRBJ2-1; 7 bases match TRBD1. The V segment lost 5 bases and the J segment 6 bases; nucleotides outside the gene matches: 1. The CDR3 sequence is 11 residues long. Germline V gene lookup returns CDR1 GTSNPN and CDR2 SVGIG (reference sequence). CDR3 loop: CAWGTVNEQFF. In nucleotides, the CDR3 is TGTGCCTGGGGGACAGTCAATGAGCAGTTCTTC. The full variable domain, in which reference TRBV30 and TRBJ2-1 provide the parts outside the CDR3, is SQTIHQWPATLVQPVGSPLSLECTVEGTSNPNLYWYRQAAGRGLQLLFYSVGIGQISSEVPQNLSASRPQDRQFILSSKKLLLSDSGFYLCAWGTVNEQFFGPGTRLTVL.

The genes are TRBV9 and TRBJ1-5; D perhaps matches TRBD1 (5 bases). The CDR3 is 15 residues long. With 3 bases removed from V and 1 base from J, the gap between germline ends came to 11 bases. Per germline, CDR1 SGDLS and CDR2 YYNGEE. The CDR3 is CASSAHGGSNQPQHF. Here the CDR3 DNA reads TGTGCCAGCAGCGCCCACGGGGGGAGCAATCAGCCCCAGCATTTT.

The chain has TRBV24-1 and TRBJ2-5; 8 bases match TRBD2. V lost 3 bases, J lost 5 bases, and 7 bases stayed unmatched. The CDR3 runs 15 residues. CDR1 and CDR2 from the germline V gene are KGHDR and SFDVKD. The CDR3 DNA reads as TGTGCCACCAGTGATCCTCGGGGGGGCTTTGAGACCCAGTACTTC. Translation gives CATSDPRGGFETQYF.

The chain employs TRBV14 and TRBJ1-1, with unresolved D. The CDR3 runs to 17 residues. Trimming took 1 base from V and 3 from J, leaving 18 bases between them. CDR1 is SGHDN and CDR2 is FVKESK in the germline V gene. The CDR3 protein is CASSQGSLVILDTEAFF. The CDR3 DNA reads TGTGCCAGCAGCCAAGGTTCTTTGGTAATTTTAGACACTGAAGCTTTCTTT. The full variable domain, with the rest looked up from reference TRBV14 and TRBJ1-1, is EAGVTQFPSHSVIEKGQTVTLRCDPISGHDNLYWYRRVMGKEIKFLLHFVKESKQDESGMPNNRFLAERTGGTYSTLKVQPAELEDSGVYFCASSQGSLVILDTEAFFGQGTRLTVV.

V is TRBV24-1 and J is TRBJ2-6; 9 nucleotides match TRBD1. Germline V gene lookup returns CDR1 KGHDR and CDR2 SFDVKD. CDR3 length: 17 amino acids. V was pared by 7 bases and J by 1 base, with 7 bases of the junction left unmatched. The CDR3 DNA follows: TGTGCCACCAGGGGCACCGGGACAGGGTCTGGGGCCAACGTCCTGACTTTC. Amino acids: CATRGTGTGSGANVLTF.

The chain couples TRBV18 to TRBJ2-1; 10 positions match TRBD1. V shed 5 bases, J shed 7 bases, and the junction held 2 bases outside the gene matches. CDR1 and CDR2 from the germline V gene are KGHSH and LQKENI. The CDR3 is made up of 13 amino acids. CDR3 sequence (DNA): TGTGCCAGCTCAGCGGGACAGGGGAATGAGCAGTTCTTC. Protein product: CASSAGQGNEQFF.

This rearrangement joins TRBV3-1 (or the pseudogene TRBV3-2) to TRBJ1-4; D uncertain. V was clipped by 4 bases and J by 0 bases, with 9 bases between them. Germline V lookup: CDR1 LGHDT, CDR2 YNNKEL (reference sequence). This CDR3 comprises 15 residues. Here the CDR3 DNA reads TGTGCCAGCAGCCTAGCGGGTGCAACTAATGAAAAACTGTTTTTT. This translates into CASSLAGATNEKLFF.

The CDR3 region has the DNA TGTGCCAGCAGCCAGGACAGGGAGGACTATGGCTACACCTTC. Translated, it gives CASSQDREDYGYTF. The rearrangement uses TRBV4-2 and TRBJ1-2, with 8 positions matching TRBD1. The CDR3 is 14 amino acids. Unmatched junction bases numbered 3, after V lost 3 bases and J lost 3 bases. Germline lookup yields CDR1 LGHNA and CDR2 YNFKEQ.

The J gene is TRBJ2-2, the V gene TRBV6-4; 10 nucleotides align to TRBD1. Germline values: CDR1 MRHNA, CDR2 SNTAGT. The junction had 3 bases not matched to a gene; V was cut back by 6 bases and J by 5 bases. This CDR3 spans 14 amino acids. The CDR3 nucleotides read TGTGCCAGCAGAGGACAGGGGGGTACCGGGGAGCTGTTTTTT. This translates into CASRGQGGTGELFF.

The chain recombines TRBV7-2 with TRBJ2-7; D unresolved. This CDR3 is 13 amino acids long. The germline V gene encodes CDR1 SGHTA and CDR2 FQGNSA. Deletions cut 5 bases from V and 0 bases from J, with 8 bases between. The CDR3 DNA reads TGTGCCAGCAGCCGATTCGGCTCCTACGAGCAGTACTTC. Amino acid sequence: CASSRFGSYEQYF.

The V call is TRBV9, the J call TRBJ1-1, with 9 bases identical to TRBD1. V lost 5 bases to trimming and J lost 2 bases; unmatched junction nucleotides: 7. This CDR3 is built from 15 residues. Germline V gene data show CDR1 as SGDLS and CDR2 as YYNGEE. CDR3 in DNA: TGTGCCAGCAGTACCTTGGACAGGGGAAACACTGAAGCTTTCTTT. Translation gives CASSTLDRGNTEAFF.

The chain employs TRBV30 and TRBJ2-7, with TRBD1 as a possible D gene (6 bases). The CDR3 is 12 residues long. The germline CDR1 and CDR2 sequences are GTSNPN and SVGIG (reference sequence). Trimming took off 3 bases at V and 5 bases at J, with 11 bases between the two ends. The CDR3 DNA is TGTGCCTGGAGCGAACAGGGACACGAGCAGTACTTC. Protein product: CAWSEQGHEQYF.

The chain is built from TRBV3-1 (or the pseudogene TRBV3-2) and TRBJ1-2; TRBD1 aligns across 8 bases. Looked up from germline, CDR1 is LGHDT and CDR2 is YNNKEL (reference sequence). The ends lost 2 bases at V and 4 bases at J; junction bases unmatched: 0. The CDR3 has 13 amino acids. The CDR3 spells CASSQTGGYGYTF. In DNA form, the CDR3 reads TGTGCCAGCAGCCAAACAGGGGGCTATGGCTACACCTTC.

The chain uses TRBV29-1 and TRBJ1-1; 7 positions agree with TRBD1. CDR1 and CDR2 from the germline V gene are SQVTM and ANQGSEA. The CDR3 loop spans 14 amino acids. V was pared by 5 bases and J by 1 base, with 7 bases of the junction left unmatched. The CDR3 protein is CSVYTGVGNTEAFF. The CDR3 bases are TGCAGCGTTTATACAGGGGTAGGGAACACTGAAGCTTTCTTT.

The rearrangement uses TRBV15 and TRBJ2-7, with 7 bases aligning to TRBD1. This CDR3 region has 15 residues. Trimming cost V 0 bases and J 3 bases; bases outside gene matches: 5. Germline loops: CDR1 LNHNV, CDR2 YYDKDF (reference sequence). The CDR3 DNA follows: TGTGCCACCAGCAGAGATGGGACAGAAAGCTACGAGCAGTACTTC. It encodes CATSRDGTESYEQYF.

The rearrangement uses TRBV18 and TRBJ2-7, with a possible D match to TRBD2 (7 bases). The CDR3 runs to 16 residues. In germline, CDR1 is KGHSH, CDR2 LQKENI. The germline V and J ends were trimmed by 2 bases and 0 bases, with 14 bases remaining between them. The CDR3 loop reads CASSPSGGHVSYEQYF. In DNA form, the CDR3 reads TGTGCCAGCTCACCATCGGGGGGCCACGTCTCCTACGAGCAGTACTTC.

V and J are TRBV5-1 and TRBJ2-3; D is possibly TRBD1 (6 bases). The V and J ends lost 5 bases and 3 bases respectively, with 13 bases between them. Germline-derived CDR1 and CDR2 are SGHRS and YFSETQ. CDR3 size: 14 residues. The CDR3 protein is CASRGGLGTDTQYF. The DNA for the CDR3 is TGCGCCAGCAGAGGGGGATTAGGTACAGATACGCAGTATTTT.

This chain connects TRBV2 to TRBJ1-5, with D possibly being TRBD1 (5 bases). This CDR3 is built from 15 residues. Trimming took off 8 bases at V and 2 bases at J, with 16 bases between the two ends. From germline, CDR1 is SNHLY and CDR2 FYNNEI. In DNA, the CDR3 is TGTGCCAGCTCCGGGGAAGGAGGGGGCAATCAGCCCCAGCATTTT. Translating it yields CASSGEGGGNQPQHF.

The J gene is TRBJ1-1, the V gene TRBV24-1; the D is unclear. The germline V gene encodes CDR1 KGHDR and CDR2 SFDVKD. V shed 7 bases and J shed 4 bases, with 9 bases lying between them. This CDR3 has 12 residues. The CDR3 loop is CATRGIGTEAFF. CDR3 nucleotide sequence: TGTGCCACCAGGGGCATAGGCACTGAAGCTTTCTTT.

The chain combines TRBV3-1 (or the pseudogene TRBV3-2) with TRBJ2-3, with 10 bases identical to TRBD2. This CDR3 comprises 17 residues. Trimming removed 1 base from V and 2 bases from J; junction bases left unmatched: 6. CDR1 and CDR2 (germline): LGHDT, YNNKEL (reference sequence). CDR3 bases: TGTGCCAGCAGCCAAGGGGTAGCGGGGGGATACACAGATACGCAGTATTTT. This codes for CASSQGVAGGYTDTQYF.

V is TRBV2 and J is TRBJ2-1; 14 bases map to TRBD2. Germline CDR1 is SNHLY and CDR2 is FYNNEI. This CDR3 has 13 residues. Trimming removed 4 bases from V and 15 bases from J; junction bases left unmatched: 5. The CDR3 DNA follows: TGTGCCAGCAGTGGACTAGCGGGGGGGGCCGCGTTCTTC. Its protein product is CASSGLAGGAAFF.

This clone was recorded once. This rearrangement joins TRBV7-2 to TRBJ2-3, with TRBD2 as a possible D gene (7 bases). This CDR3 has 15 amino acids. Trimming took 1 base from V and 4 from J, leaving 12 bases between them. Germline CDR1 reads SGHTA; CDR2 reads FQGNSA. The CDR3 protein is CASSLVGGPPDTQYF. Written as DNA, the CDR3 is TGTGCCAGCAGCTTAGTGGGGGGGCCCCCAGATACGCAGTATTTT.

This clone was counted a single time. The rearrangement uses TRBV7-2 and TRBJ1-2; D remains unclear. This CDR3 has 15 residues. The germline V and J ends were trimmed by 5 bases and 0 bases, with 13 bases remaining between them. Germline values: CDR1 SGHTA, CDR2 FQGNSA. This chain's CDR3 is CASSPQTNANYGYTF. CDR3 nucleotides: TGTGCCAGCAGCCCTCAGACAAATGCTAACTATGGCTACACCTTC.

This clone appeared a few times. This chain uses TRBV3-1 (or the pseudogene TRBV3-2) with TRBJ1-2; TRBD1 matches at 8 bases. The CDR3 spans 13 residues. Germline-derived CDR1 and CDR2 are LGHDT and YNNKEL (reference sequence). V shed 4 bases and J 4 bases; nucleotides not matched to a gene: 2. CDR3 residues: CASSRGQGYGYTF. CDR3 sequence (DNA): TGTGCCAGCAGCCGCGGACAGGGCTATGGCTACACCTTC.

The genes are TRBV11-2 and TRBJ1-5; maybe TRBD1 (6 bases). V was pared by 2 bases and J by 0 bases, with 11 bases between. This CDR3 is 16 amino acids long. Germline values: CDR1 SGHAT, CDR2 FQNNGV. Here the CDR3 reads CASSLSGGPSNQPQHF. CDR3 nucleotides: TGTGCCAGCAGCTTATCGGGGGGCCCTAGCAATCAGCCCCAGCATTTT.

The chain uses TRBV6-5 and TRBJ2-2; a possible D gene is TRBD2 (6 bases). The CDR3 extends over 15 amino acids. V was pared by 2 bases and J by 4 bases, with 11 bases between. CDR1 is MNHEY and CDR2 is SVGAGI in the germline V gene. CDR3 amino acids: CASSYDGGVTGELFF. DNA of the CDR3: TGTGCCAGCAGTTACGACGGAGGGGTCACCGGGGAGCTGTTTTTT.

The rearrangement joins TRBV27 to TRBJ2-5; weak D call: TRBD1 (6 bases). The CDR3 contains 13 residues. The ends were cut back, 7 bases at V and 1 base at J, with 10 bases in the middle. The germline V gene has CDR1 MNHEY and CDR2 SMNVEV (reference sequence). This CDR3 reads CASKIQGQETQYF. In DNA, the CDR3 is TGTGCCAGCAAAATACAGGGCCAAGAGACCCAGTACTTC.

This chain joins TRBV5-1 and TRBJ2-5, with D possibly TRBD1 on 6 matching bases. Trimming pared 2 bases from V and 2 bases from J, leaving 10 bases between. This CDR3 has 14 residues. Germline V gives CDR1 SGHRS, CDR2 YFSETQ. In DNA form, the CDR3 reads TGCGCCAGCAGCTTAGGGGGTTATCAAGAGACCCAGTACTTC. Translating it yields CASSLGGYQETQYF.

The count of this clone is one. The gene calls are TRBV7-9 and TRBJ1-3, with 9 bases matching TRBD1. This CDR3 has 17 amino acids. Germline CDR1 SEHNR, CDR2 FQNEAQ (reference sequence). V lost 6 bases to trimming and J lost 4 bases; unmatched junction nucleotides: 13. This CDR3 reads CASRDTLQGAGGNTIYF. CDR3 coding DNA: TGTGCCAGCAGGGATACACTACAGGGGGCAGGAGGAAACACCATATATTTT.